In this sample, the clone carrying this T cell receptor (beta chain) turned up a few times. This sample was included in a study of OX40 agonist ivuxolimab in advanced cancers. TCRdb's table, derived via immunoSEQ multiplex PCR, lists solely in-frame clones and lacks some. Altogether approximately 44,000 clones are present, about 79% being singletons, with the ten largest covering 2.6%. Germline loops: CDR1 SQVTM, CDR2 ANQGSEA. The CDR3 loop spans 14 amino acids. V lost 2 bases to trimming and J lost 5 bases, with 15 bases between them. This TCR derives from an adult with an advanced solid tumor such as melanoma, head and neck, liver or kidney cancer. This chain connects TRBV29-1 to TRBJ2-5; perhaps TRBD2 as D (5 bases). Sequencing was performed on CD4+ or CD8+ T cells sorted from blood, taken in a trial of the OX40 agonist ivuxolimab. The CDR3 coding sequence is TGCAGCGTTGAACCTGAAGGGTCGGGGGAGACCCAGTACTTC. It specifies CSVEPEGSGETQYF.